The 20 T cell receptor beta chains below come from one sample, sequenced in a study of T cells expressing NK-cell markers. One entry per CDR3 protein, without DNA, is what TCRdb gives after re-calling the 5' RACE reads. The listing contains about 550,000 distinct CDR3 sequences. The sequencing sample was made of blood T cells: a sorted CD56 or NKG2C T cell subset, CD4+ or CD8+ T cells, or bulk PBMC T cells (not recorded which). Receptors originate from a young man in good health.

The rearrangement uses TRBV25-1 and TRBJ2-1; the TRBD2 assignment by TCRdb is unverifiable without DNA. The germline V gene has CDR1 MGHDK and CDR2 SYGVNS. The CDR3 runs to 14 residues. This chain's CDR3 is CASLSEVSYNEQFF.

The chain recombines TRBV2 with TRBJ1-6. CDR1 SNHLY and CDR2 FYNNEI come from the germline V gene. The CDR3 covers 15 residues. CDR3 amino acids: CASSESGSSFSPLHF.

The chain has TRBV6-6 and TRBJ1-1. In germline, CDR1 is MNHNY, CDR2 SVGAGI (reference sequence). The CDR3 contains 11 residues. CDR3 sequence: CASFGNTEAFF.

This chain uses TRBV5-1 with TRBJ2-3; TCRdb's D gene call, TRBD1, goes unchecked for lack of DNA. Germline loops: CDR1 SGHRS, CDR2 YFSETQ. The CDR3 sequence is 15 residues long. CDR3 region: CASSLVGREPDTQYF.

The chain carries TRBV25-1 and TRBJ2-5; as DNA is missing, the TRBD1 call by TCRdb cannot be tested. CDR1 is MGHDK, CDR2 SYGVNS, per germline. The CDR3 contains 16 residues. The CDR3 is CASTQPTGTPKETQYF.

CDR3 residues: CSARSGAYEQYF. The chain uses TRBV20-1 and TRBJ2-7. Germline CDR1 is DFQATT and CDR2 is SNEGSKA (reference sequence). CDR3 length equals 12 residues.

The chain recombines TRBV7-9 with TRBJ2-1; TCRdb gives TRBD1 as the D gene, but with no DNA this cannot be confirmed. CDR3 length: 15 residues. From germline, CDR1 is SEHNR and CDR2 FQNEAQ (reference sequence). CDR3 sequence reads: CASSFSVPPRNEQFF.

This CDR3 is CASSPGLAGGNNEQFF. The V call is TRBV10-1, the J call TRBJ2-1; TCRdb indicates TRBD2, and absent DNA this call remains unverified. Germline CDR1 WNHNN, CDR2 SYGVQD (reference sequence). The CDR3 is 16 amino acids.

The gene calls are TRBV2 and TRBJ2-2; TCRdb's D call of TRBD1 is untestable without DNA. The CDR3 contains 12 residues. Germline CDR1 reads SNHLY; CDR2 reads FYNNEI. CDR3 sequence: CASRGEIGELFF.

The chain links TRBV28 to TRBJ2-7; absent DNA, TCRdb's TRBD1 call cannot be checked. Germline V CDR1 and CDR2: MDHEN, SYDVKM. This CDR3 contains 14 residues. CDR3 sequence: CASRRRGSNYEQYF. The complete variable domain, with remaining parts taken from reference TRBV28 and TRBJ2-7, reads DVKVTQSSRYLVKRTGEKVFLECVQDMDHENMFWYRQDPGLGLRLIYFSYDVKMKEKGDIPEGYSVSREKKERFSLILESASTNQTSMYLCASRRRGSNYEQYFGPGTRLTVT.

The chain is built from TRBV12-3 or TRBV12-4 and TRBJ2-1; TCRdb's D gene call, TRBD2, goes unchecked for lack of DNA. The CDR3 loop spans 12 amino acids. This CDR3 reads CAVTNGGNEQFF.

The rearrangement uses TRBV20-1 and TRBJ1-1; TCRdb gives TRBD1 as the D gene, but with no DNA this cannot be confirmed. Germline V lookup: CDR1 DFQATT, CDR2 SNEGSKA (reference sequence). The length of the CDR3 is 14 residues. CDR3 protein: CSAAPPVFDTEAFF.

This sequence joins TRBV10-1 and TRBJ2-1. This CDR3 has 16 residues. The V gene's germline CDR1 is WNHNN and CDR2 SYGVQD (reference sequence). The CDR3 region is CASSESHAVAYNEQFF.

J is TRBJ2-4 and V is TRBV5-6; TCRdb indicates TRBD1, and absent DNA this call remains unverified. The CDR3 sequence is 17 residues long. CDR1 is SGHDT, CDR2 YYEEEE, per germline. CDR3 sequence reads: CASSPGDVRLAKNIQYF.

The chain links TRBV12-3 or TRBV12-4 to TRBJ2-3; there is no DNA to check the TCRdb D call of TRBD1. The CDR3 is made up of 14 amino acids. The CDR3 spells CASSLRAETDTQYF.

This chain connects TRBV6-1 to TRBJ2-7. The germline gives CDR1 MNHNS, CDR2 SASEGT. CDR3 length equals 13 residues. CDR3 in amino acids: CASMRAATYEQYF.

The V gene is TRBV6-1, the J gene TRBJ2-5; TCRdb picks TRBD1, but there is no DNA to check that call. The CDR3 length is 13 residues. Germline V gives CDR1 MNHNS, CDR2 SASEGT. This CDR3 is CASSPPQGTDEYF.

The CDR3 is CASSTRQGNNSPLHF. The V call is TRBV12-3 or TRBV12-4, the J call TRBJ1-6; the D call of TRBD1 rests on TCRdb alone, since no DNA is present to check it. This CDR3 is built from 15 residues.

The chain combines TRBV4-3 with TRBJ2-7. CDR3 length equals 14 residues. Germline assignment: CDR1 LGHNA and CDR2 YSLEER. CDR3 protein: CASSQAGSTYEQYF.

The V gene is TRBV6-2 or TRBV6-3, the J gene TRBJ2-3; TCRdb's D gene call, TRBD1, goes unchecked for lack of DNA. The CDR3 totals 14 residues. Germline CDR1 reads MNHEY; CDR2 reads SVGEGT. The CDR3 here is CASSNRDSTDTQYF.